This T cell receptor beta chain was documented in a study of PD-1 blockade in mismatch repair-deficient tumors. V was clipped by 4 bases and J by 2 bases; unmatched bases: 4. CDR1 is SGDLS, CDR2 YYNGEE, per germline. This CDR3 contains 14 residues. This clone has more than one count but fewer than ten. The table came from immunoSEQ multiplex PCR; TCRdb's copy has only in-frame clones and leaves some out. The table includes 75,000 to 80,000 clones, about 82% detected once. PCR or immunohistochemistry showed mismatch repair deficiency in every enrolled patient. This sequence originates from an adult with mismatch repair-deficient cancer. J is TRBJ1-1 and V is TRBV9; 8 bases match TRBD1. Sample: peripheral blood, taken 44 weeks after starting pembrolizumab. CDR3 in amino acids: CASSYGQGNTEAFF. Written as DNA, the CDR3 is TGTGCCAGCAGCTACGGACAGGGCAACACTGAAGCTTTCTTT.